The sequence of this T cell receptor (beta chain) was determined in a study of blood T cell repertoires in COVID-19 (dated by TCRdb to 2020 to 2021). Regarding the research as a whole: Collaborator samples came from the United States, Italy and Spain and covered acute and convalescent phases of COVID-19. The material from the prospective study consisted of cDNA or gDNA derived from T cells, B-cell-depleted T cells, or PBMCs. Deeply sampled blood TCRbeta repertoires from subjects exposed to, actively infected with, or recovered from COVID-19 were included in the dataset. The repertoires were released in a freely available public database intended as a resource for research on the immune response to SARS-CoV-2. The samples were drawn from the first 160 participants of the ongoing ImmuneRACE study and from 1,254 subjects provided by 6 global collaborators. A de-identified subject ID, COVID-19 status, age in years and sex were almost always included in the sample metadata. Where available, HLA class I and class II types were taken from metadata supplied by the sample provider and were not determined by assay-based typing. Study-wide conclusions, independent of this receptor: The amount of clinical and demographic metadata varied by source and participant and was provided uncurated.

The immunoSEQ Assay, a bias-controlled multiplex PCR, was used to amplify TCRbeta CDR3 regions from genomic DNA. As for the authors' bioinformatics: Nucleated cell counts per sample were estimated from amplification of reference gene primers within the assay. To quantify the absolute abundance of each unique TCRbeta CDR3 rearrangement, sequence reads were collapsed and filtered. For each sample, productive Simpson clonality was calculated by taking the square root of Simpson's diversity index across productive rearrangements. Held by TCRdb, this immuneACCESS table contains in-frame sequences only and omits some clones. Under half of the omission traces to an unresolved V gene where checked; the cause of the rest is unknown. The V and J calls and clone size were taken over from that table, and D and trimming were inferred from the DNA. The sample records more than 50,000 clones, roughly 90% of which are singletons. Approximately 15% of the sample rests with the top ten.

Worth noting for this clone: The target of this receptor is not known. Per-nucleotide qualities are absent, and no much larger clonotype sits a single base away.

The collaborating institutions used their own protocols to collect whole blood in K2EDTA tubes. For TCRbeta analysis, collaborators shipped samples as frozen whole blood, isolated PBMCs, or DNA extracted from either of those sample types. The TCR was taken from a man older than 75 with acute or convalescent COVID-19. The sample was peripheral blood.

The nucleotides read TGTGGGGCAGGGGGCAACGGCGGGGAGCTGTTTTTT. Its product reads: CGAGGNGGELFF. The rearranged segments are TRBV24-1 and TRBJ2-2; 8 middle bases align to TRBD1. From the cysteine through the phenylalanine, the CDR3 covers 12 amino acids. Just the 36-base CDR3 DNA is kept, in frame starting at base 1. Taken from the germline V gene, the CDR1 and CDR2 loops are KGHDR and SFDVKD.